One sample yielded the 25 T cell receptor beta chains listed below, sequenced in a study of T cell repertoires in cytomegalovirus infection. Antigens of these TCRs are unknown. TCRdb re-called the reads through MiXCR, storing one row per CDR3 protein. This sample carries a few hundred thousand distinct CDR3 sequences, around 25% of them seen once, and the ten largest clones take 10% to 15%. Sequenced here: cultured PBMCs, sampled from culture after CMV antigen stimulation. Receptor source: a human donor in good health (CMV status not recorded). Some clones in this sample may be carry-over from other donors' samples.

The chain recombines TRBV27 with TRBJ1-5; D may be TRBD1 (5 bases). Germline CDR1 is MNHEY and CDR2 is SMNVEV (reference sequence). The CDR3 extends over 14 amino acids. Trimming pared 3 bases from V and 9 bases from J, leaving 15 bases between. Here the CDR3 DNA reads TGTGCCAGCAGTTTGCTAGGGGAGGGTCGGCCCCAGCATTTT. Encoded protein: CASSLLGEGRPQHF.

The chain employs TRBV4-2 and TRBJ1-1; 8 bases agree with TRBD1. Trimming at V came to 5 bases and at J to 3 bases, leaving 2 bases not matched to a gene. This CDR3 spans 13 amino acids. CDR1 and CDR2 (germline): LGHNA, YNFKEQ. The DNA of the CDR3 is TGTGCCAGCAGCTACAGGGGGGACACTGAAGCTTTCTTT. Amino acid sequence: CASSYRGDTEAFF.

Only a few counts were recorded for this clonotype. This chain uses TRBV7-9 with TRBJ2-5; no clear D. CDR1 is SEHNR and CDR2 is FQNEAQ in the germline V gene (reference sequence). Trimming took off 5 bases at V and 0 bases at J, with 10 bases between the two ends. The CDR3 is 14 amino acids. This chain's CDR3 is CASSPPTYQETQYF. The CDR3 DNA reads as TGTGCCAGCAGCCCGCCAACGTACCAAGAGACCCAGTACTTC. The full variable domain, rest sourced from reference TRBV7-9 and TRBJ2-5, is DTGVSQNPRHKITKRGQNVTFRCDPISEHNRLYWYRQTLGQGPEFLTYFQNEAQLEKSRLLSDRFSAERPKGSFSTLEIQRTEQGDSAMYLCASSPPTYQETQYFGPGTRLLVL.

This clonotype turned up a few times. The gene calls are TRBV3-1 and TRBJ2-1; D could derive from TRBD1 or TRBD2 (5 bases each). Germline V gene lookup returns CDR1 LGHDT and CDR2 YNNKEL (reference sequence). This CDR3 is built from 15 residues. With 3 bases removed from V and 2 bases from J, the gap between germline ends came to 11 bases. The CDR3 loop reads CASSHGTPAYNEQFF. The CDR3 DNA follows: TGTGCCAGCAGCCATGGGACCCCGGCCTACAATGAGCAGTTCTTC.

A few counts support this clonotype. The rearrangement joins TRBV19 to TRBJ2-5; 9 nucleotides align to TRBD1. Germline V gives CDR1 LNHDA, CDR2 SQIVND (reference sequence). V gave up 4 bases and J gave up 4 bases; unmatched junction bases: 4. The CDR3 is 14 amino acids. The CDR3 DNA is TGTGCCAGTAGTAAACAGGGGGCTGGAGAGACCCAGTACTTC. Translating gives CASSKQGAGETQYF.

This clonotype turned up a few times. The J gene is TRBJ1-1, the V gene TRBV18; D not certain. Germline V gene sequence: CDR1 KGHSH, CDR2 LQKENI. Trimming left V 2 bases short and J 1 base short, with 8 bases between. The CDR3 is made up of 14 amino acids. CDR3 nucleotide sequence: TGTGCCAGCTCACCAGGATCGGCGAACACTGAAGCTTTCTTT. It yields the protein CASSPGSANTEAFF.

A few counts support this clonotype. This rearrangement joins TRBV4-1 to TRBJ2-1; possibly TRBD2 for D (5 bases). The CDR3 runs to 15 residues. The ends were cut back, 5 bases at V and 0 bases at J, with 11 bases in the middle. CDR1 is MGHRA and CDR2 is YSYEKL in the germline V gene. In nucleotides, the CDR3 is TGCGCCAGCAGCTTTTCACTAGACTCCTACAATGAGCAGTTCTTC. This sequence encodes CASSFSLDSYNEQFF.

A remark on this clonotype: Since a much larger clone is just one base distant, this may be a read error. The gene calls are TRBV11-3 and TRBJ1-5; the D is unclear. This CDR3 comprises 13 residues. V was cut by 1 base and J by 6 bases, with 7 bases left in between. The germline CDR1 and CDR2 sequences are SGHNT and YENEEA. The chain's CDR3 is CASSLVWGQPQHF. The CDR3 bases are TGTGCCAGCAGCTTAGTATGGGGTCAGCCCCAGCATTTT.

The V gene is TRBV5-1, the J gene TRBJ2-3, with 8 positions matching TRBD2. This CDR3 has 17 amino acids. Germline CDR1 reads SGHRS; CDR2 reads YFSETQ. With V trimmed by 4 bases and J by 3 bases, 13 bases remained unmatched. CDR3 DNA: TGCGCCAGCAGCATGAATAGCGGGAACAGGAGGACAGATACGCAGTATTTT. This sequence encodes CASSMNSGNRRTDTQYF.

The chain links TRBV27 to TRBJ2-3; 11 nucleotides align to TRBD2. The CDR3 sequence is 14 residues long. CDR1 MNHEY and CDR2 SMNVEV come from the germline V gene (reference sequence). Germline trimming cut 7 bases from V and 5 bases from J; bases unmatched to any gene: 5. The CDR3 DNA reads TGTGCCAGCATGCACGGGACTAGCGGAGATACGCAGTATTTT. Protein product: CASMHGTSGDTQYF.

This clonotype was observed a single time. This rearrangement joins TRBV11-3 to TRBJ2-5; TRBD2 matches 7 bases. The CDR3 sequence is 17 residues long. Germline V CDR1 and CDR2: SGHNT, YENEEA. The junction had 14 bases not matched to a gene; V was cut back by 5 bases and J by 2 bases. The CDR3, as DNA: TGTGCCAGCAGCCTTAGCACTAGCGTTAGCGGGCAAGAGACCCAGTACTTC. This gives the protein CASSLSTSVSGQETQYF.

There are a few counts of this clonotype. The chain uses TRBV4-1 and TRBJ1-1; D remains unclear. The CDR3 has 15 residues. Germline values: CDR1 MGHRA, CDR2 YSYEKL. V lost 0 bases, J lost 1 base, and 9 bases lay in between. CDR3 sequence (DNA): TGCGCCAGCAGCCAAGATTCGTTAGGGAACACTGAAGCTTTCTTT. It is translated as CASSQDSLGNTEAFF.

This clonotype was counted a few times. The gene calls are TRBV7-2 and TRBJ2-1; D not resolved. Trimming cost V 0 bases and J 9 bases, with 12 bases left between them. CDR1 and CDR2 (germline): SGHTA, FQGNSA. CDR3 size: 14 residues. The CDR3 region has the DNA TGTGCCAGCAGCTTAGCGGCGACTTCTTCTGAGCAGTTCTTC. Protein sequence: CASSLAATSSEQFF.

The table lists this clonotype with a few counts. The chain combines TRBV20-1 with TRBJ2-7; tentatively, D is TRBD2 (6 bases). V was pared by 0 bases and J by 0 bases, with 15 bases between. The CDR3 is made up of 16 amino acids. CDR1 DFQATT and CDR2 SNEGSKA come from the germline V gene (reference sequence). This CDR3 is CSARDLGGTVSYEQYF. Written as DNA, the CDR3 is TGCAGTGCTAGAGATCTGGGAGGCACCGTCTCCTACGAGCAGTACTTC.

V and J are TRBV20-1 and TRBJ2-3; 8 bases match TRBD2. The V gene end was trimmed by 5 bases and the J gene end by 3 bases; junction bases not matched to a gene: 7. Germline values: CDR1 DFQATT, CDR2 SNEGSKA (reference sequence). The CDR3 totals 14 residues. This chain's CDR3 is CSADPPGGTDTQYF. CDR3 in DNA: TGCAGTGCTGACCCCCCGGGAGGGACAGATACGCAGTATTTT.

This clonotype showed up just a few times. The J gene is TRBJ2-7, the V gene TRBV27, with a weak D call TRBD2 (6 bases). The V end lost 3 bases, the J end lost 3 bases, and 15 bases lay between the germline ends. The CDR3 loop spans 15 amino acids. Germline CDR1 and CDR2: MNHEY and SMNVEV (reference sequence). CDR3 region: CASSFGLAKSYEQYF. The CDR3 DNA reads as TGTGCCAGCAGTTTTGGTCTAGCGAAGAGCTACGAGCAGTACTTC.

This clonotype was recorded a few times. Written as DNA, the CDR3 is TGTGCCAGCAGTTTATCCATACTTCTTAGCGGGAGTAACTCAGATACGCAGTATTTT. This sequence encodes CASSLSILLSGSNSDTQYF. The gene calls are TRBV27 and TRBJ2-3; TRBD2 matches at 9 bases. This CDR3 contains 19 residues. Germline V gene sequence: CDR1 MNHEY, CDR2 SMNVEV (reference sequence). J was trimmed by 4 bases and V by 0 bases; bases with no gene match: 14.

V gene TRBV10-3 combines with J gene TRBJ1-1; 8 bases are shared with TRBD1. Trimming removed 0 bases from V and 9 bases from J; junction bases left unmatched: 6. Germline lookup yields CDR1 ENHRY and CDR2 SYGVKD. The CDR3 length is 14 residues. CDR3 nucleotides: TGTGCCATCAGTGAGTCGATAGGACAGGGTAAAGCTTTCTTT. This encodes CAISESIGQGKAFF.

The chain has TRBV4-2 and TRBJ2-3; D gene unclear. This CDR3 is built from 15 residues. Trimming removed 0 bases from V and 4 bases from J, with 11 bases in between. From germline, CDR1 is LGHNA and CDR2 YNFKEQ. CDR3 region: CASSQDYLVADTQYF. For the CDR3, the DNA is TGTGCCAGCAGCCAAGATTATCTAGTTGCAGATACGCAGTATTTT.

The rearrangement links TRBV6-5 to TRBJ1-2; D call uncertain. The V end lost 0 bases, the J end lost 3 bases, and 8 bases lay between the germline ends. The germline gives CDR1 MNHEY, CDR2 SVGAGI. This CDR3 is 14 amino acids long. In DNA form, the CDR3 reads TGTGCCAGCAGTTACTCGCCGCCGCACTATGGCTACACCTTC. Its translation is CASSYSPPHYGYTF.

The rearrangement links TRBV20-1 to TRBJ1-2; 8 bases line up with TRBD1. Germline-derived CDR1 and CDR2 are DFQATT and SNEGSKA (reference sequence). V lost 7 bases to trimming and J lost 3 bases; unmatched junction nucleotides: 7. This CDR3 region has 13 residues. This chain's CDR3 is CSVGTGSHYGYTF. The CDR3 nucleotides are TGCAGTGTTGGGACAGGATCCCACTATGGCTACACCTTC.

The chain is built from TRBV12-3 or TRBV12-4 and TRBJ1-2; no reliable D call. V lost 0 bases to trimming and J lost 7 bases, with 12 bases between them. CDR3 size: 14 residues. The CDR3 loop is CASSLATRLGGYTF. Here the CDR3 DNA reads TGTGCCAGCAGTTTAGCCACCAGGCTGGGTGGCTACACCTTC.

Here the CDR3 reads CASSGRGGPTEAFF. DNA of the CDR3: TGTGCCAGCAGCGGCAGGGGAGGCCCAACTGAAGCTTTCTTT. The rearrangement links TRBV2 to TRBJ1-1; D is possibly TRBD1 (6 bases). From germline, CDR1 is SNHLY and CDR2 FYNNEI. CDR3 size: 14 residues. V was pared by 6 bases and J by 5 bases, with 16 bases between.

The chain is built from TRBV20-1 and TRBJ2-7; no firm D call. Germline CDR1 is DFQATT and CDR2 is SNEGSKA (reference sequence). The CDR3 contains 13 residues. Trimming pared 3 bases from V and 2 bases from J, leaving 11 bases between. The CDR3: CSASNPPAYEQYF. DNA of the CDR3: TGCAGTGCTAGCAATCCACCCGCCTACGAGCAGTACTTC.

This clonotype was observed a handful of times. The genes are TRBV29-1 and TRBJ2-7, with no clear D. Germline V CDR1 and CDR2: SQVTM, ANQGSEA. The CDR3 is 12 amino acids. Trimming took 2 bases from V and 2 from J, leaving 7 bases between them. CDR3 sequence: CSVEQETYEQYF. The CDR3, as DNA: TGCAGCGTTGAACAGGAAACCTACGAGCAGTACTTC.